This is a list of T cell receptor beta chains from one sample in a study of T-cell memory formation after mild COVID-19. Using its own MiXCR run on the 5' RACE reads, TCRdb lists one record per CDR3 protein. The sample includes 530,000 or so distinct CDR3 sequences, 15% to 20% of them seen just once. Sequenced: PBMCs or a T cell subset sorted from them (not recorded which). These TCRs come from an adult woman who had mild COVID-19 (a few samples of this study predate the infection). Cell type and time point are not known. CDR3s include the opening cysteine and the closing phenylalanine or tryptophan. A D gene is named only where the DNA matches it firmly. Rows give clone size only sometimes, using once, few, many, or a class for an expanded clone.

clone_size: many; d_call: NA; cdr3_length: 14; j_call: TRBJ1-1; v_call: TRBV4-1; cdr3_nt: TGCGCCAGCAGCCCAAGGGACATCAACACTGAAGCTTTCTTT; cdr3_aa: CASSPRDINTEAFF
clone_size: NA; d_call: NA; cdr3_length: 18; j_call: TRBJ1-6; v_call: TRBV7-9; cdr3_nt: TGTGCCAGCAGCTTAGACAGGTCTCCGAGCTCCTATAATTCACCCCTCCACTTT; cdr3_aa: CASSLDRSPSSYNSPLHF
clone_size: NA; d_call: NA; cdr3_length: 14; j_call: TRBJ2-5; v_call: TRBV7-6; cdr3_nt: TGTGCCAGCAGCGAATCACAGGGTATAAAGACCCAGTACTTC; cdr3_aa: CASSESQGIKTQYF
clone_size: few; d_call: TRBD2; cdr3_length: 15; j_call: TRBJ2-1; v_call: TRBV7-8; cdr3_nt: TGTGCCAGCAGCTTAAGACTAGCGAGAAACAATGAGCAGTTCTTC; cdr3_aa: CASSLRLARNNEQFF
clone_size: few; d_call: NA; cdr3_length: 15; j_call: TRBJ2-3; v_call: TRBV5-5; cdr3_nt: TGTGCCAGCAGCTTGGAAGGGATGATCACAGATACGCAGTATTTT; cdr3_aa: CASSLEGMITDTQYF
clone_size: few; d_call: NA; cdr3_length: 14; j_call: TRBJ1-6; v_call: TRBV27; cdr3_nt: TGTGCCAGCAGTAGAGTGAAGGGGAATTCACCCCTCCACTTT; cdr3_aa: CASSRVKGNSPLHF
clone_size: NA; d_call: NA; cdr3_length: 11; j_call: TRBJ1-4; v_call: TRBV7-9; cdr3_nt: TGTGCCAGCAGCCGAACAGGAAAACTGTTTTTT; cdr3_aa: CASSRTGKLFF
clone_size: NA; d_call: TRBD1; cdr3_length: 13; j_call: TRBJ2-7; v_call: TRBV30; cdr3_nt: TGTGCCTGGAGTATCAACAGGGGTTACGAGCAGTACTTC; cdr3_aa: CAWSINRGYEQYF
clone_size: once; d_call: TRBD1; cdr3_length: 16; j_call: TRBJ2-7; v_call: TRBV6-5; cdr3_nt: TGTGCCAGCAGTATTGGACAGGGGCCCGTCTCCTACGAGCAGTACTTC; cdr3_aa: CASSIGQGPVSYEQYF
clone_size: NA; d_call: TRBD1; cdr3_length: 15; j_call: TRBJ2-7; v_call: TRBV20-1; cdr3_nt: TGCAGTGCTAGACCTACAGGGGCCAGCTCCTACGAGCAGTACTTC; cdr3_aa: CSARPTGASSYEQYF
clone_size: few; d_call: NA; cdr3_length: 13; j_call: TRBJ2-7; v_call: TRBV6-5; cdr3_nt: TGTGCCAGCAGTTACACAGCCTCCTACGAGCAGTACTTC; cdr3_aa: CASSYTASYEQYF
clone_size: NA; d_call: TRBD1; cdr3_length: 15; j_call: TRBJ1-5; v_call: TRBV6-2/TRBV6-3; cdr3_nt: TGTGCCAGCACCCAGGTGGGACAGGGAAGGCAGCCCCAGCATTTT; cdr3_aa: CASTQVGQGRQPQHF
clone_size: NA; d_call: TRBD2; cdr3_length: 16; j_call: TRBJ2-1; v_call: TRBV25-1; cdr3_nt: TGTGCCAGCAGCCCGGGACTAGCGGGAGAGAGCGATGAGCAGTTCTTC; cdr3_aa: CASSPGLAGESDEQFF
clone_size: few; d_call: NA; cdr3_length: 16; j_call: TRBJ1-1; v_call: TRBV5-1; cdr3_nt: TGCGCCAGCAGCTTACTATTTGGGGCGGGAGTCACTGAAGCTTTCTTT; cdr3_aa: CASSLLFGAGVTEAFF
clone_size: few; d_call: NA; cdr3_length: 16; j_call: TRBJ2-3; v_call: TRBV5-1; cdr3_nt: TGCGCCAGCAGCTTGGAGTACGGGCCTAGCACAGATACGCAGTATTTT; cdr3_aa: CASSLEYGPSTDTQYF
clone_size: NA; d_call: NA; cdr3_length: 15; j_call: TRBJ1-2; v_call: TRBV7-9; cdr3_nt: TGTGCCAGCAGCTTCGGGACCCAAGGAGACTATGGCTACACCTTC; cdr3_aa: CASSFGTQGDYGYTF
clone_size: few; d_call: TRBD1; cdr3_length: 13; j_call: TRBJ2-3; v_call: TRBV3-1; cdr3_nt: TGTGCCAGCGGGACGACAGGGGCAGATACGCAGTATTTT; cdr3_aa: CASGTTGADTQYF
clone_size: few; d_call: NA; cdr3_length: 16; j_call: TRBJ2-1; v_call: TRBV6-5; cdr3_nt: TGTGCCAGCAGTTACCACCCCCGACAGTCCTACAATGAGCAGTTCTTC; cdr3_aa: CASSYHPRQSYNEQFF
clone_size: few; d_call: NA; cdr3_length: 15; j_call: TRBJ1-1; v_call: TRBV19; cdr3_nt: TGTGCCAGTAGTAACCGGGGGGTAAGGATGACTGAAGCTTTCTTT; cdr3_aa: CASSNRGVRMTEAFF
clone_size: NA; d_call: NA; cdr3_length: 12; j_call: TRBJ2-7; v_call: TRBV12-3/TRBV12-4; cdr3_nt: TGTGCCAGCAGCCACGGACAGTACGAGCAGTACTTC; cdr3_aa: CASSHGQYEQYF
clone_size: few; d_call: TRBD1; cdr3_length: 15; j_call: TRBJ1-1; v_call: TRBV5-1; cdr3_nt: TGCGCCAGCAGCTTGGGAGGGACAGGGGGCACTGAAGCTTTCTTT; cdr3_aa: CASSLGGTGGTEAFF